One sample yielded the 4 T cell receptor beta chains listed below, sequenced in a study of early T cells in non-severe SARS-CoV-2 infection. TCRdb processed the 5' RACE reads anew with MiXCR; each CDR3 protein has one entry. Of tens of thousands of distinct CDR3 sequences detected, roughly 9.5% appear once; the ten largest clones hold about 6.1%. Sequences were obtained from whole blood. The receptors here all came from an adult who was a healthcare worker with PCR-confirmed SARS-CoV-2 infection or an uninfected control (not recorded which).

This clonotype was observed a handful of times. V is TRBV15 and J is TRBJ2-1, with TRBD1 matching over 7 bases. Germline CDR1 LNHNV, CDR2 YYDKDF (reference sequence). J gave up 2 bases and V 2 bases, and 6 bases lay outside the gene matches. This CDR3 region has 16 residues. CDR3 sequence reads: CATSRNRDSAYNEQFF. Here the CDR3 DNA reads TGTGCCACCAGCAGAAACCGGGACAGCGCCTACAATGAGCAGTTCTTC. The entire variable domain, with the rest obtained from reference TRBV15 and TRBJ2-1, is as follows: DAMVIQNPRYQVTQFGKPVTLSCSQTLNHNVMYWYQQKSSQAPKLLFHYYDKDFNNEADTPDNFQSRRPNTSFCFLDIRSPGLGDTAMYLCATSRNRDSAYNEQFFGPGTRLTVL.

In this sample, this clonotype turned up many times. The gene calls are TRBV12-3 or TRBV12-4 and TRBJ2-5, with 11 bases that match TRBD2. V dropped 5 bases and J dropped 4; count of bases not matched to a gene: 9. This CDR3 has 16 amino acids. The CDR3 reads CASSSRLAGRGETQYF. The CDR3 coding sequence is TGTGCCAGCAGTAGCCGACTAGCGGGAAGGGGAGAGACCCAGTACTTC.

This clonotype was recorded many times. This chain connects TRBV12-3 or TRBV12-4 to TRBJ1-5; the D gene is possibly TRBD1 (6 bases). Trimming pared 6 bases from V and 1 base from J, leaving 10 bases between. This CDR3 has 14 residues. The CDR3 DNA sequence: TGTGCCAGCAGCAGGACAGAAAGCAATCAGCCCCAGCATTTT. Translated, it gives CASSRTESNQPQHF.

Many counts were recorded for this clonotype. V gene TRBV2 combines with J gene TRBJ2-2; 7 positions match TRBD1. This CDR3 contains 14 residues. From germline, CDR1 is SNHLY and CDR2 FYNNEI. The trim removed 5 bases at V and 4 bases at J, leaving 4 bases unmatched. CDR3 in DNA: TGTGCCAGCAGTACACAGGGGTTCACCGGGGAGCTGTTTTTT. It specifies CASSTQGFTGELFF.